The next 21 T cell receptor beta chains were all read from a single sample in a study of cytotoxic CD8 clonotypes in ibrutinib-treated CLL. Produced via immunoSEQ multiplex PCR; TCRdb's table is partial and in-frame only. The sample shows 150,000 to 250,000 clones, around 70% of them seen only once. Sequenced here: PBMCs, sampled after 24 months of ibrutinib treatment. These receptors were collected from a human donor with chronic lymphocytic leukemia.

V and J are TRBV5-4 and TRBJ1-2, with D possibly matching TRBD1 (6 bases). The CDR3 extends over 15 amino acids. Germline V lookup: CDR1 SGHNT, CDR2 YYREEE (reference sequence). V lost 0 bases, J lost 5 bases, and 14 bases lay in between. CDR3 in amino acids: CASSLVQGGRYGYTF. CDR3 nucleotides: TGTGCCAGCAGCTTGGTACAGGGAGGAAGGTATGGCTACACCTTC.

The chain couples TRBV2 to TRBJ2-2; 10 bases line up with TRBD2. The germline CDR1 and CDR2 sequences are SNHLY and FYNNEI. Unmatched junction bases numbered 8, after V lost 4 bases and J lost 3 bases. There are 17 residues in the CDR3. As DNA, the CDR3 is TGTGCCAGCAGTGCATCTAGCGGGAGTGTGTACACCGGGGAGCTGTTTTTT. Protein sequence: CASSASSGSVYTGELFF.

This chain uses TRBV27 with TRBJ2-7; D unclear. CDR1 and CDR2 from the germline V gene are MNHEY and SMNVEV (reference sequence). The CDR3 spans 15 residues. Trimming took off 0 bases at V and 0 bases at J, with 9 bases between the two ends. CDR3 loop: CASSLSGDSSYEQYF. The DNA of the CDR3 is TGTGCCAGCAGTTTATCAGGAGATAGCTCCTACGAGCAGTACTTC.

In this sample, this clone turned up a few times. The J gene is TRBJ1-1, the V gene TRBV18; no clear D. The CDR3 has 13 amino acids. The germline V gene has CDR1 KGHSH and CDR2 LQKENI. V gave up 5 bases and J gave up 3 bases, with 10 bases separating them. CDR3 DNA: TGTGCCAGCTCAGGAAGCGAAGACACTGAAGCTTTCTTT. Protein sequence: CASSGSEDTEAFF.

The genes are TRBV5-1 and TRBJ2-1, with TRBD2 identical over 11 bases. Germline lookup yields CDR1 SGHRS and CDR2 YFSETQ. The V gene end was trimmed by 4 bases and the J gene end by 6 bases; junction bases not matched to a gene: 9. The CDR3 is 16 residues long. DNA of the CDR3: TGCGCCAGCAGCGCGGATAGCGGGAGGGCCACCAATGAGCAGTTCTTC. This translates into CASSADSGRATNEQFF.

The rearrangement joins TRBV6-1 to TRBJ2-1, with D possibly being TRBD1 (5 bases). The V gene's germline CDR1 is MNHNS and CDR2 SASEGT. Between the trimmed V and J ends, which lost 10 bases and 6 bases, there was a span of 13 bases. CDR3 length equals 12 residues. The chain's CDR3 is CATWGRGNEQFF. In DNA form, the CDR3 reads TGTGCCACCTGGGGTAGGGGCAATGAGCAGTTCTTC.

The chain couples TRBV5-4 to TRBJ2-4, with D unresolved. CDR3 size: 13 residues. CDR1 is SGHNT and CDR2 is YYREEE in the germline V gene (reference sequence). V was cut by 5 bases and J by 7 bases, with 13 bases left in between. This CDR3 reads CASRPNGFNIQYF. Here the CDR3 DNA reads TGTGCCAGCAGACCGAATGGATTTAACATTCAGTACTTC. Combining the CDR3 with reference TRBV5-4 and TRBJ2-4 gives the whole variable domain ETGVTQSPTHLIKTRGQQVTLRCSSQSGHNTVSWYQQALGQGPQFIFQYYREEENGRGNFPPRFSGLQFPNYSSELNVNALELDDSALYLCASRPNGFNIQYFGAGTRLSVL.

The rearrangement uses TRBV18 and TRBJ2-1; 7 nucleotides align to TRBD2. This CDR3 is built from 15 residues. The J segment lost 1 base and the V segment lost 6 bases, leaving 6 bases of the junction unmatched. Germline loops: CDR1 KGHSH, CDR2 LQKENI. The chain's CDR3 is CASSQREGSYNEQFF. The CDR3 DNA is TGTGCCAGCTCCCAGCGGGAAGGTTCCTACAATGAGCAGTTCTTC.

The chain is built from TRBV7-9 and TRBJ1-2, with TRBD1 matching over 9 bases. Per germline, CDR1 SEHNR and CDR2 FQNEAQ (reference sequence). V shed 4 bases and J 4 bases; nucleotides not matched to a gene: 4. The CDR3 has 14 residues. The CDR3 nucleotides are TGTGCCAGCAGCTCATGGACAGGGGTCTATGGCTACACCTTC. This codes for CASSSWTGVYGYTF.

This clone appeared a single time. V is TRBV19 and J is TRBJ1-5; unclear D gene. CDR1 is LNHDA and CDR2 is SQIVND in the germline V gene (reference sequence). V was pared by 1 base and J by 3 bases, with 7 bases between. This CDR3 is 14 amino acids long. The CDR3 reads CASSIGPANQPQHF. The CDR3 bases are TGTGCCAGTAGTATAGGTCCAGCCAATCAGCCCCAGCATTTT. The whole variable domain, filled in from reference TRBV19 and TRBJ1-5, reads DGGITQSPKYLFRKEGQNVTLSCEQNLNHDAMYWYRQDPGQGLRLIYYSQIVNDFQKGDIAEGYSVSREKKESFPLTVTSAQKNPTAFYLCASSIGPANQPQHFGDGTRLSIL.

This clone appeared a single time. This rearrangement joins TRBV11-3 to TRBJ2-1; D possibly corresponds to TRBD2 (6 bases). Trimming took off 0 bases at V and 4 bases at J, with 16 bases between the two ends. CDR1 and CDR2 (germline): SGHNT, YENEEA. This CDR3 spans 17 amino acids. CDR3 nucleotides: TGTGCCAGCAGCTTAGATTCCCGGGGACTGATATACAATGAGCAGTTCTTC. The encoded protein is CASSLDSRGLIYNEQFF. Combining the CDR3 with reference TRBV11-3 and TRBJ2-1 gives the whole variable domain EAGVVQSPRYKIIEKKQPVAFWCNPISGHNTLYWYLQNLGQGPELLIRYENEEAVDDSQLPKDRFSAERLKGVDSTLKIQPAELGDSAVYLCASSLDSRGLIYNEQFFGPGTRLTVL.

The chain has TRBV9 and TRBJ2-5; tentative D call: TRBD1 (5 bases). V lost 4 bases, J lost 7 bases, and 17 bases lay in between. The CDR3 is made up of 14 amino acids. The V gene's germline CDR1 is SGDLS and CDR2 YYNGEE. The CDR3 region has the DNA TGTGCCAGCAGCTCCCGACAGAGCCCGGGGACCCAGTACTTC. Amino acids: CASSSRQSPGTQYF. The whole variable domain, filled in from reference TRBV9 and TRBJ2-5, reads DSGVTQTPKHLITATGQRVTLRCSPRSGDLSVYWYQQSLDQGLQFLIQYYNGEERAKGNILERFSAQQFPDLHSELNLSSLELGDSALYFCASSSRQSPGTQYFGPGTRLLVL.

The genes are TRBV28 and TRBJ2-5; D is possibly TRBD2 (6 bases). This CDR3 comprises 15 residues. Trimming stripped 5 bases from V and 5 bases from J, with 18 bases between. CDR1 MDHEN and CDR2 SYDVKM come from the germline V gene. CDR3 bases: TGTGCCAGCAGTCCCTCCGGGACTCTGGGGGAGACCCAGTACTTC. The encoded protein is CASSPSGTLGETQYF.

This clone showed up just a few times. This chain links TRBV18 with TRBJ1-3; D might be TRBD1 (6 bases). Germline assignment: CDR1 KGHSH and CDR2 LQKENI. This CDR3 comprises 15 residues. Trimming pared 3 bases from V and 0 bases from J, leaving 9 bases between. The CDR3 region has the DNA TGTGCCAGCTCACCTACAGGGAACTCTGGAAACACCATATATTTT. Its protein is CASSPTGNSGNTIYF.

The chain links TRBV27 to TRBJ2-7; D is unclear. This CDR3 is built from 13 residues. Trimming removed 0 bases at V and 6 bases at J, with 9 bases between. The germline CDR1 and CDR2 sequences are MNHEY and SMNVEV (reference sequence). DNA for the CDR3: TGTGCCAGCAGTTTATCAATTTTTGGCGAGCAGTACTTC. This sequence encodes CASSLSIFGEQYF.

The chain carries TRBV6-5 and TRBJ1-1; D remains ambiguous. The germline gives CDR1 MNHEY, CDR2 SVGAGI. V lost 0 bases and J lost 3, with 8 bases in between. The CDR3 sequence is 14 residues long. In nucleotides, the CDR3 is TGTGCCAGCAGTTACTCGGGCAGAGACACTGAAGCTTTCTTT. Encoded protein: CASSYSGRDTEAFF.

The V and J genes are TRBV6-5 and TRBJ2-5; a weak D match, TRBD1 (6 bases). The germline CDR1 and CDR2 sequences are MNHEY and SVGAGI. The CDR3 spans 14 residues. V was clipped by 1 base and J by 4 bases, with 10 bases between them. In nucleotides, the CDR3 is TGTGCCAGCAGTTACTTGGGGGCTGGAGAGACCCAGTACTTC. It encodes CASSYLGAGETQYF.

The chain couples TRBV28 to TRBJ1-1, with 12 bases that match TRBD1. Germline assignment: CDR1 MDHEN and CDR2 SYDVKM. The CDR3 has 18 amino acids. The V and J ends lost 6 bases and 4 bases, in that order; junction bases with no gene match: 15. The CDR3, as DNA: TGTGCCAGCAGGCTTAGCGGGACAGGGGGCTCTTCGGGCACTGAAGCTTTCTTT. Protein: CASRLSGTGGSSGTEAFF.

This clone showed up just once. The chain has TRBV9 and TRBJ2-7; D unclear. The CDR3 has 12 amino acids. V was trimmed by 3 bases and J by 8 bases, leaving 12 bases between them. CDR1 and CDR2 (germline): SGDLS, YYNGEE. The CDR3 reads CASSGHLSQQYF. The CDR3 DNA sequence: TGTGCCAGCAGCGGACACCTTTCCCAGCAGTACTTC.

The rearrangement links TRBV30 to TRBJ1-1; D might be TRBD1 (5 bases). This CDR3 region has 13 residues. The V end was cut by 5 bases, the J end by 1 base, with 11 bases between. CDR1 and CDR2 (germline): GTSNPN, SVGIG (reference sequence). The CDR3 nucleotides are TGTGCCTGGTCGGTCGGGACGAACACTGAAGCTTTCTTT. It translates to CAWSVGTNTEAFF.

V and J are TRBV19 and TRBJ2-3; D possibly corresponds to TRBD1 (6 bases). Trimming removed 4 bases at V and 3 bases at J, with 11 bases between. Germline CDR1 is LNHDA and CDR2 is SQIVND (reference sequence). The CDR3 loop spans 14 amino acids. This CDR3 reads CASSRWTATDTQYF. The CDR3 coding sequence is TGTGCCAGTAGTAGATGGACAGCGACAGATACGCAGTATTTT.